This T cell receptor beta chain was identified in a study of shared clonotypes between healthy human individuals. Study findings and constraints: All-four-donor shared clonotypes had higher generation probabilities than non-shared clonotypes did.

A note on this clone: As yet, its antigen is unknown. A read error may account for a junction end that differs from germline.

Memory CD4+ cells were the fraction left after CD45RA+ naive selection. The test was conducted at deep level. In the study's own analysis: ImmunoSEQ output lacked quality scores and full-length reads, limiting matched filtering. Repertoires were generated with immunoSEQ multiplex PCR, while TCRdb's copy carries only in-frame clones and drops some. V and J calls plus clone size are reproduced from that table; the DNA served to infer D and trimming. The table has around 990,000 clones, approximately 77% seen once. Sequencing was done on a sample of memory CD4+ T cells from PBMCs. Described subset: CD45RA-negative fraction. The sequence was collected from a man younger than 35 in good health. Some clones in this sample may be carry-over from other donors' samples.

DNA of the CDR3: TGTGTCAGTAGTAGTCCTCCGGGACAGGGGACGGATCAGCCCCAGCATTTT. This gives the protein CVSSSPPGQGTDQPQHF. The rearrangement joins TRBV19 to TRBJ1-5; 10 bases fit TRBD1. CDR1 is LNHDA, CDR2 SQIVND, per germline (reference sequence). CDR3 length: 17 residues.